This TCR beta chain was documented in a study of blood T cell repertoires in COVID-19. On the study more broadly: T cells, B-cell-depleted T cells, or PBMCs provided the cDNA or gDNA that served as material.

Measured with immunoSEQ multiplex PCR; TCRdb has only the in-frame clones, and not every one. The sample lists 40,000 to 55,000 clones, 80% to 90% occurring once. The V gene lost 5 bases and the J gene lost 0 bases, with 13 bases spanning the gap. The CDR3 totals 16 residues. The V gene's germline CDR1 is SGHAT and CDR2 FQNNGV. This sequence joins TRBV11-2 and TRBJ2-2; perhaps TRBD2 as D (5 bases). The sequence derives from a man in his 70s with active COVID-19. Sequencing was performed on peripheral blood. The CDR3 sequence: CASSPRTGTNTGELFF. In nucleotides, the CDR3 is TGTGCCAGCAGCCCCCGGACGGGGACGAACACCGGGGAGCTGTTTTTT.